Listed here are 13 T cell receptor beta chains from one sample, sequenced in a study of blood T cell repertoires in COVID-19. This table comes from immunoSEQ multiplex PCR, and its TCRdb copy is limited to in-frame clones, with some not included. The table lists fewer than 450,000 clones, roughly 87% of them singletons, with 0.55% to 0.75% in the top ten. The sequenced sample was PBMCs or T cells enriched from blood (not recorded which). These receptors were collected from a man between 18 and 29 years old who had recovered from COVID-19.

The chain is built from TRBV9 and TRBJ1-6; the D gene is possibly TRBD1 (5 bases). The CDR3 length is 13 residues. Germline loops: CDR1 SGDLS, CDR2 YYNGEE. V was cut by 4 bases and J by 10 bases, with 12 bases left in between. This CDR3 reads CASSSQGSSPLHF. The CDR3 DNA reads TGTGCCAGCAGCTCTCAGGGTAGCTCACCCCTCCACTTT.

This clone has only one observation. This chain links TRBV5-4 with TRBJ2-1; the match to TRBD2 covers 11 bases. Germline V CDR1 and CDR2: SGHNT, YYREEE (reference sequence). The CDR3 loop spans 16 amino acids. V trimming: 4 bases; J trimming: 6 bases; junction bases outside the gene matches: 9. The CDR3 DNA sequence: TGTGCCAGCAGCGTTTCTACTAGCGGGGGTCTCAATGAGCAGTTCTTC. This encodes CASSVSTSGGLNEQFF.

The chain uses TRBV18 and TRBJ2-1; 7 positions match TRBD1. The CDR3 totals 17 residues. The junction had 7 bases not matched to a gene; V was cut back by 2 bases and J by 0 bases. The V gene's germline CDR1 is KGHSH and CDR2 LQKENI. CDR3: CASSPADRWSSYNEQFF. The DNA for the CDR3 is TGTGCCAGCTCACCAGCGGACAGGTGGAGCTCCTACAATGAGCAGTTCTTC. Filled out from reference TRBV18 and TRBJ2-1, the complete variable domain reads NAGVMQNPRHLVRRRGQEARLRCSPMKGHSHVYWYRQLPEEGLKFMVYLQKENIIDESGMPKERFSAEFPKEGPSILRIQQVVRGDSAAYFCASSPADRWSSYNEQFFGPGTRLTVL.

The genes are TRBV30 and TRBJ2-2; D remains unclear. The CDR3 has 15 amino acids. From germline, CDR1 is GTSNPN and CDR2 SVGIG (reference sequence). The V end lost 2 bases, the J end lost 4 bases, and 14 bases lay between the germline ends. The CDR3 bases are TGTGCCTGGAGTATAAGAGTAGTGCTCACCGGGGAGCTGTTTTTT. Its translation: CAWSIRVVLTGELFF.

This rearrangement joins TRBV7-8 to TRBJ2-7; 9 bases line up with TRBD1. CDR3 length: 15 residues. Germline V gene lookup returns CDR1 SGHVS and CDR2 FQNEAQ. V was clipped by 7 bases and J by 7 bases; unmatched bases: 14. Here the CDR3 reads CASIEKRTGVGEQYF. DNA for the CDR3: TGTGCCAGCATCGAGAAGCGGACAGGGGTGGGTGAGCAGTACTTC.

V is TRBV29-1 and J is TRBJ1-3, with 7 bases matching TRBD1. Germline CDR1 reads SQVTM; CDR2 reads ANQGSEA. After removal of 6 bases from V and 3 bases from J, the junction contained 5 bases not matched to a gene. This CDR3 comprises 13 residues. The CDR3 DNA follows: TGCAGCGTGGGACGACAGGGTGGAAACACCATATATTTT. Protein sequence: CSVGRQGGNTIYF.

The chain couples TRBV6-5 to TRBJ1-1, with D unclear. Looked up from germline, CDR1 is MNHEY and CDR2 is SVGAGI. The CDR3 has 13 amino acids. V lost 7 bases and J lost 0, with 9 bases in between. The CDR3 DNA reads TGTGCCAGCATCAAGGGAGTGAACACTGAAGCTTTCTTT. It encodes CASIKGVNTEAFF.

This rearrangement joins TRBV11-2 to TRBJ2-5; 8 bases line up with TRBD2. Germline V CDR1 and CDR2: SGHAT, FQNNGV. The CDR3 contains 14 residues. The ends lost 4 bases at V and 5 bases at J; junction bases unmatched: 6. The CDR3 here is CASSYTSGGETQYF. The CDR3 bases are TGTGCCAGCAGCTATACTAGCGGCGGGGAGACCCAGTACTTC. Combining the CDR3 with reference TRBV11-2 and TRBJ2-5 gives the whole variable domain EAGVAQSPRYKIIEKRQSVAFWCNPISGHATLYWYQQILGQGPKLLIQFQNNGVVDDSQLPKDRFSAERLKGVDSTLKIQPAKLEDSAVYLCASSYTSGGETQYFGPGTRLLVL.

The rearrangement uses TRBV14 and TRBJ2-7; 7 nucleotides align to TRBD2. In germline, CDR1 is SGHDN, CDR2 FVKESK. The junction had 6 bases not matched to a gene; V was cut back by 4 bases and J by 3 bases. The CDR3 is 14 amino acids. The CDR3 nucleotides are TGTGCCAGCAGCCGTGTGGGCGGGAGCTACGAGCAGTACTTC. This sequence encodes CASSRVGGSYEQYF.

The chain joins TRBV28 to TRBJ1-6; tentative D call: TRBD1 (5 bases). Trimming took 4 bases from V and 6 from J, leaving 10 bases between them. Germline CDR1 and CDR2: MDHEN and SYDVKM. The CDR3 runs 14 residues. The CDR3 sequence: CASSSGLLNSPLHF. The CDR3, as DNA: TGTGCCAGCAGTTCGGGACTCCTTAATTCACCCCTCCACTTT.

V is TRBV27 and J is TRBJ1-2; 11 positions match TRBD1. Per the germline V gene, CDR1 is MNHEY and CDR2 is SMNVEV (reference sequence). J gave up 4 bases and V 5 bases, and 18 bases lay outside the gene matches. CDR3 length: 19 amino acids. The chain's CDR3 is CASSLLLPGTGGRSYGYTF. In DNA form, the CDR3 reads TGTGCCAGCAGTCTCCTACTACCCGGGACAGGGGGTAGAAGCTATGGCTACACCTTC.

V is TRBV7-8 and J is TRBJ1-1, with 7 bases fitting TRBD1. CDR1 and CDR2 from the germline V gene are SGHVS and FQNEAQ. The CDR3 consists of 13 residues. The V and J ends lost 5 bases and 7 bases, in that order; junction bases with no gene match: 7. The chain's CDR3 is CASSVTSGGEAFF. The CDR3 nucleotides read TGTGCCAGCAGCGTTACTTCAGGGGGTGAAGCTTTCTTT. The variable domain in full, completed from reference TRBV7-8 and TRBJ1-1, reads GAGVSQSPRYKVAKRGQDVALRCDPISGHVSLFWYQQALGQGPEFLTYFQNEAQLDKSGLPSDRFFAERPEGSVSTLKIQRTQQEDSAVYLCASSVTSGGEAFFGQGTRLTVV.

V usage is TRBV5-1 and J usage is TRBJ2-2, with 8 positions matching TRBD2. The CDR3 is made up of 16 amino acids. CDR1 is SGHRS, CDR2 YFSETQ, per germline. V trimming: 0 bases; J trimming: 0 bases; junction bases outside the gene matches: 1. The CDR3 coding sequence is TGCGCCAGCAGCTTGGACGGGGGGGCGAACACCGGGGAGCTGTTTTTT. As protein: CASSLDGGANTGELFF. The variable domain in full, with the rest retrieved from reference TRBV5-1 and TRBJ2-2, is KAGVTQTPRYLIKTRGQQVTLSCSPISGHRSVSWYQQTPGQGLQFLFEYFSETQRNKGNFPGRFSGRQFSNSRSEMNVSTLELGDSALYLCASSLDGGANTGELFFGEGSRLTVL.